What follows are 22 T cell receptor beta chains derived from one specimen sequenced in a study of glioma-infiltrating T cells. Using RNA template, CDR3s of TCR alpha and beta were amplified with iRepertoire arm-PCR. One entry per CDR3 protein results from TCRdb running MiXCR on the multiplex PCR reads. Seen here are about 140,000 distinct CDR3 sequences, 39% observed once, and the top ten hold around 18%. The sequencing input was glioma tissue, nonneoplastic brain tissue, or PBMCs (not recorded which). The receptors derive from a human donor with low-grade glioma or glioblastoma, undergoing nonglioma brain surgery, or in good health (not recorded which).

This clonotype was detected a few times. The CDR3: CSARYTDTQYF. CDR3 in DNA: TGCAGCGCCCGATACACAGATACGCAGTATTTT. The J gene is TRBJ2-3, the V gene TRBV29-1; D is undetermined. Germline CDR1 reads SQVTM; CDR2 reads ANQGSEA. The V end was cut by 7 bases, the J end by 2 bases, with 7 bases between. The CDR3 is 11 amino acids.

The chain recombines TRBV7-2 with TRBJ2-7, with TRBD2 matching 10 bases. The J segment lost 3 bases and the V segment lost 1 base, leaving 6 bases of the junction unmatched. Germline CDR1 reads SGHTA; CDR2 reads FQGNSA. The CDR3 has 16 amino acids. In DNA form, the CDR3 reads TGTGCCAGCAGCTTAGTTGCTAGCGGGGGCAACTACGAGCAGTACTTC. It yields the protein CASSLVASGGNYEQYF.

This clonotype appeared many times. The J gene is TRBJ2-1, the V gene TRBV6-2 or TRBV6-3, with 9 bases that match TRBD2. From germline, CDR1 is MNHEY and CDR2 SVGEGT. The V gene end was trimmed by 5 bases and the J gene end by 8 bases; junction bases not matched to a gene: 10. CDR3 size: 15 residues. The CDR3 loop is CASSPASGAFDEQFF. CDR3 DNA: TGTGCCAGCAGTCCCGCTAGCGGGGCCTTTGATGAGCAGTTCTTC.

The V gene is TRBV7-9, the J gene TRBJ2-2; D might be TRBD1 (6 bases). CDR3 length equals 15 residues. V lost 8 bases, J lost 4 bases, and 17 bases lay in between. Germline CDR1 is SEHNR and CDR2 is FQNEAQ (reference sequence). The CDR3 loop reads CASHKQGGSTGELFF. For the CDR3, the DNA is TGTGCCAGCCATAAACAGGGTGGGAGCACCGGGGAGCTGTTTTTT.

The J gene is TRBJ2-3, the V gene TRBV2; D remains unclear. Germline values: CDR1 SNHLY, CDR2 FYNNEI. This CDR3 has 14 amino acids. V lost 0 bases and J 2 bases, leaving 6 bases between the germline ends. The CDR3 protein is CASSEAWYTDTQYF. The CDR3 DNA sequence: TGTGCCAGCAGTGAAGCGTGGTACACAGATACGCAGTATTTT.

This sequence joins TRBV20-1 and TRBJ1-1; possible D gene TRBD1, 5 bases. This CDR3 contains 12 residues. Trimming pared 3 bases from V and 1 base from J, leaving 6 bases between. The V gene's germline CDR1 is DFQATT and CDR2 SNEGSKA (reference sequence). The CDR3 DNA is TGCAGTGCTAGGCAGGGGAACACTGAAGCTTTCTTT. It translates to CSARQGNTEAFF.

The chain combines TRBV6-4 with TRBJ2-7, with 9 bases matching TRBD2. J was trimmed by 2 bases and V by 1 base; bases with no gene match: 6. Per the germline V gene, CDR1 is MRHNA and CDR2 is SNTAGT. CDR3 size: 16 residues. The CDR3 loop is CASSDLRLAEPYEQYF. CDR3 coding DNA: TGTGCCAGCAGTGACTTACGACTAGCGGAGCCCTACGAGCAGTACTTC.

This clonotype was seen only a few times. The gene calls are TRBV6-1 and TRBJ1-2, with TRBD1 matching over 8 bases. The CDR3 spans 14 residues. The germline gives CDR1 MNHNS, CDR2 SASEGT. V lost 5 bases to trimming and J lost 5 bases; unmatched junction nucleotides: 7. CDR3 in amino acids: CASSREDRGYGYTF. The DNA for the CDR3 is TGTGCCAGCAGTCGAGAAGACAGGGGTTATGGCTACACCTTC.

This clonotype showed up just a few times. This chain links TRBV20-1 with TRBJ2-1, with 8 bases identical to TRBD2. Germline CDR1 reads DFQATT; CDR2 reads SNEGSKA (reference sequence). The V segment lost 7 bases and the J segment 7 bases; nucleotides outside the gene matches: 6. The CDR3 totals 12 residues. The CDR3 sequence is CSVSGGLNEQFF. The DNA for the CDR3 is TGCAGTGTTTCGGGAGGGCTGAATGAGCAGTTCTTC.

This clonotype was detected only a few times. The chain employs TRBV6-2 or TRBV6-3 and TRBJ1-1; 8 nucleotides agree with TRBD1. The CDR3 is made up of 17 amino acids. J was trimmed by 2 bases and V by 6 bases; bases with no gene match: 14. Germline assignment: CDR1 MNHEY and CDR2 SVGEGT. For the CDR3, the DNA is TGTGCCAGCAGGACAGGGACAGGCGCCTGGGGAAACACTGAAGCTTTCTTT. Encoded protein: CASRTGTGAWGNTEAFF.

J is TRBJ1-1 and V is TRBV27, with TRBD1 matching 7 bases. The CDR3 spans 18 residues. The germline gives CDR1 MNHEY, CDR2 SMNVEV (reference sequence). The V and J ends lost 2 bases and 0 bases, in that order; junction bases with no gene match: 12. The CDR3 here is CASSLGIQGPTLNTEAFF. The CDR3 region has the DNA TGTGCCAGCAGTTTAGGTATACAGGGGCCAACATTGAACACTGAAGCTTTCTTT.

This clonotype was observed a few times. This rearrangement joins TRBV7-9 to TRBJ2-5; D unresolved. The V and J ends lost 5 bases and 1 base respectively, with 14 bases between them. This CDR3 comprises 15 residues. The germline V gene encodes CDR1 SEHNR and CDR2 FQNEAQ (reference sequence). The CDR3 DNA reads TGTGCCAGCAGCCCCCACCTACGGCTCCAAGAGACCCAGTACTTC. Protein: CASSPHLRLQETQYF.

The sample holds a few counts of this clonotype. The chain recombines TRBV4-1 with TRBJ1-2; D is unclear. This CDR3 has 15 amino acids. V lost 0 bases and J lost 3, with 11 bases in between. Germline loops: CDR1 MGHRA, CDR2 YSYEKL. The CDR3, as DNA: TGCGCCAGCAGCCAAGATTTGACGGACTACTATGGCTACACCTTC. As protein: CASSQDLTDYYGYTF.

The rearrangement joins TRBV20-1 to TRBJ2-5, with D tentatively TRBD2 (6 bases). CDR1 is DFQATT and CDR2 is SNEGSKA in the germline V gene (reference sequence). This CDR3 contains 14 residues. V was trimmed by 5 bases and J by 5 bases, leaving 18 bases between them. This chain's CDR3 is CSAFTSTSSETQYF. DNA for the CDR3: TGCAGTGCTTTCACCTCGACTAGTTCCGAGACCCAGTACTTC.

This clonotype showed up just once. This chain joins TRBV27 and TRBJ1-1, with no clear D. Germline CDR1 and CDR2: MNHEY and SMNVEV (reference sequence). The CDR3 loop spans 14 amino acids. Trimming pared 2 bases from V and 0 bases from J, leaving 7 bases between. The CDR3 spells CASSLVPMNTEAFF. The DNA of the CDR3 is TGTGCCAGCAGTTTAGTCCCGATGAACACTGAAGCTTTCTTT.

V usage is TRBV6-1 and J usage is TRBJ2-7; 9 nucleotides align to TRBD2. Germline CDR1 and CDR2: MNHNS and SASEGT. The length of the CDR3 is 18 residues. V was clipped by 5 bases and J by 1 base; unmatched bases: 15. The CDR3 sequence: CASSLRGAVAGESYEQYF. The CDR3 region has the DNA TGTGCCAGCAGTCTACGGGGGGCTGTAGCGGGGGAATCCTACGAGCAGTACTTC.

The rearrangement joins TRBV20-1 to TRBJ2-2; TRBD2 is a possible D gene (5 bases). The ends were cut back, 7 bases at V and 6 bases at J, with 12 bases in the middle. Germline CDR1 is DFQATT and CDR2 is SNEGSKA (reference sequence). The CDR3 runs to 12 residues. The CDR3 loop reads CSGLHPAGELFF. CDR3 nucleotides: TGCAGTGGACTACACCCAGCCGGGGAGCTGTTTTTT.

This clonotype has only one observation. V is TRBV12-3 or TRBV12-4 and J is TRBJ1-2; 10 bases align to TRBD1. This CDR3 has 15 residues. The trim removed 5 bases at V and 5 bases at J, leaving 8 bases unmatched. The CDR3 bases are TGTGCCAGCAGTCGGGGACAGGGGATTGGTTATGGCTACACCTTC. Translating gives CASSRGQGIGYGYTF.

This chain connects TRBV5-1 to TRBJ2-3, with no clear D. CDR3 length: 14 amino acids. Germline CDR1 reads SGHRS; CDR2 reads YFSETQ. V was shortened by 2 bases and J by 3 bases, with 10 bases between the two germline ends. This CDR3 is CASSLSPVTDTQYF. The CDR3 bases are TGCGCCAGCAGCTTAAGCCCAGTTACAGATACGCAGTATTTT.

Written as DNA, the CDR3 is TGTGCCAGCAGTCTCGCCGTGTCGGGACAGGGGACCAATGAGCAGTTCTTC. Translating it yields CASSLAVSGQGTNEQFF. The J gene is TRBJ2-1, the V gene TRBV6-1; 10 bases agree with TRBD1. This CDR3 region has 17 residues. Germline V lookup: CDR1 MNHNS, CDR2 SASEGT. The trim removed 5 bases at V and 6 bases at J, leaving 13 bases unmatched.

Details on this clonotype: An end of the junction does not agree with germline; a read error may underlie this. V gene TRBV7-2 combines with J gene TRBJ1-2; TRBD1 is a possible D gene (5 bases). From germline, CDR1 is SGHTA and CDR2 FQGNSA. The CDR3 loop spans 15 amino acids. CDR3 coding DNA: TGTGCCGGCAGCTTAAGACAGCCTTCTAACTATGGCTACACCTTC. It specifies CAGSLRQPSNYGYTF.

The table lists this clonotype with many counts. The chain uses TRBV27 and TRBJ1-1; TRBD1 matches at 7 bases. Germline V gene data show CDR1 as MNHEY and CDR2 as SMNVEV (reference sequence). This CDR3 is built from 16 residues. V was pared by 5 bases and J by 1 base, with 10 bases of the junction left unmatched. The CDR3 protein is CASSPYPRTGNTEAFF. In DNA form, the CDR3 reads TGTGCCAGCAGTCCCTACCCTAGGACAGGGAACACTGAAGCTTTCTTT.